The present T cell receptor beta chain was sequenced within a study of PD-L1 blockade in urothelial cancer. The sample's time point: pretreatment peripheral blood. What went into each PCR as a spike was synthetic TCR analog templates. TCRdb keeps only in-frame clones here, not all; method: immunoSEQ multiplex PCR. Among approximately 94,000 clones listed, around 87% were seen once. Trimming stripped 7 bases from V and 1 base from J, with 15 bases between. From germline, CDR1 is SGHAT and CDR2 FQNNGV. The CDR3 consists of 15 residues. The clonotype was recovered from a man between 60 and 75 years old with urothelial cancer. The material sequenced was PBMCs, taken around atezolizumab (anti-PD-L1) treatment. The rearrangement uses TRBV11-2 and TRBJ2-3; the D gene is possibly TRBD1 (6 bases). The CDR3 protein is CASTQGLRRTDTQYF. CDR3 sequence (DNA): TGTGCCAGCACCCAGGGGCTCCGGCGCACAGATACGCAGTATTTT.